These 9 T cell receptor beta chains came from one sample sequenced in a study of cytomegalovirus exposure and HLA in healthy donors. PCR employed 60 Vbeta and 13 Jbeta primers. Data came from immunoSEQ multiplex PCR; TCRdb stores just in-frame clones and leaves some out. The sample has about 130,000 clones; 80% are singletons. Sequenced material: PBMCs. The receptor set was obtained from a woman aged 35 to 49 in good health and CMV-seronegative.

The chain carries TRBV13 and TRBJ2-7; 11 nucleotides agree with TRBD1. The CDR3 is 15 amino acids. J was trimmed by 5 bases and V by 5 bases; bases with no gene match: 8. Germline V lookup: CDR1 PRHDT, CDR2 FYEKMQ (reference sequence). CDR3 nucleotides: TGTGCCAGCAGCGGCCGGGACAGGGGGTCCCACGAGCAGTACTTC. This encodes CASSGRDRGSHEQYF.

The J gene is TRBJ1-2, the V gene TRBV6-4; D remains ambiguous. With 6 bases removed from V and 0 bases from J, the gap between germline ends came to 11 bases. The germline V gene has CDR1 MRHNA and CDR2 SNTAGT. The CDR3 is 14 residues long. The CDR3 loop reads CASSPVLSNYGYTF. The CDR3 region has the DNA TGTGCCAGCAGCCCGGTCCTATCTAACTATGGCTACACCTTC.

The V and J genes are TRBV19 and TRBJ2-7, with 10 bases identical to TRBD1. This CDR3 has 15 amino acids. The V gene end was trimmed by 7 bases and the J gene end by 4 bases; junction bases not matched to a gene: 10. Germline V gene sequence: CDR1 LNHDA, CDR2 SQIVND (reference sequence). The CDR3 reads CASTSGQGPSYEQYF. The DNA of the CDR3 is TGTGCCAGTACCTCGGGACAGGGGCCTTCTTACGAGCAGTACTTC.

V and J are TRBV2 and TRBJ2-3; maybe TRBD2 (5 bases). The CDR3 contains 15 residues. The germline CDR1 and CDR2 sequences are SNHLY and FYNNEI. Trimming left V 6 bases short and J 0 bases short, with 13 bases between. The CDR3 spells CASRGSQTSTDTQYF. The CDR3 bases are TGTGCCAGCAGGGGGAGCCAGACTAGCACAGATACGCAGTATTTT. Full variable domain (remainder filled in from reference TRBV2 and TRBJ2-3): EPEVTQTPSHQVTQMGQEVILRCVPISNHLYFYWYRQILGQKVEFLVSFYNNEISEKSEIFDDQFSVERPDGSNFTLKIRSTKLEDSAMYFCASRGSQTSTDTQYFGPGTRLTVL.

The gene calls are TRBV4-2 and TRBJ1-5; D unresolved. There are 15 residues in the CDR3. V was cut by 1 base and J by 0 bases, with 7 bases left in between. The germline V gene encodes CDR1 LGHNA and CDR2 YNFKEQ. The CDR3 DNA reads TGTGCCAGCAGCCAAGCAGAGGATAGCAATCAGCCCCAGCATTTT. The encoded protein is CASSQAEDSNQPQHF.

This clone was counted only a few times. V usage is TRBV6-5 and J usage is TRBJ1-1; D is unclear. This CDR3 has 14 amino acids. Germline V gene data show CDR1 as MNHEY and CDR2 as SVGAGI. V lost 6 bases and J lost 1, with 12 bases in between. The CDR3 sequence is CASRSRGWNTEAFF. As DNA, the CDR3 is TGTGCCAGCAGGTCGCGGGGATGGAACACTGAAGCTTTCTTT.

The V gene is TRBV27, the J gene TRBJ1-2, with 7 bases that match TRBD1. CDR1 MNHEY and CDR2 SMNVEV come from the germline V gene (reference sequence). The CDR3 loop spans 15 amino acids. Unmatched junction bases numbered 12, after V lost 6 bases and J lost 5 bases. The CDR3 region has the DNA TGTGCCAGCAGACAACTGGGACAGTCCACATATGGCTACACCTTC. Translating gives CASRQLGQSTYGYTF.

V is TRBV4-3 and J is TRBJ2-7, with 9 bases lining up with TRBD2. Looked up from germline, CDR1 is LGHNA and CDR2 is YSLEER. The V segment lost 3 bases and the J segment 4 bases; nucleotides outside the gene matches: 7. This CDR3 spans 15 amino acids. The CDR3 loop is CASSQNGLARYEQYF. The CDR3 DNA sequence: TGCGCCAGCAGCCAGAACGGACTAGCGCGGTACGAGCAGTACTTC.

This chain links TRBV7-9 with TRBJ1-2; possible D gene TRBD1, 5 bases. Trimming removed 1 base at V and 5 bases at J, with 11 bases between. In germline, CDR1 is SEHNR, CDR2 FQNEAQ (reference sequence). This CDR3 spans 14 amino acids. The CDR3 DNA reads TGTGCCAGCAGCTTAGACGGTGGGGGGTATGGCTACACCTTC. Translation gives CASSLDGGGYGYTF.